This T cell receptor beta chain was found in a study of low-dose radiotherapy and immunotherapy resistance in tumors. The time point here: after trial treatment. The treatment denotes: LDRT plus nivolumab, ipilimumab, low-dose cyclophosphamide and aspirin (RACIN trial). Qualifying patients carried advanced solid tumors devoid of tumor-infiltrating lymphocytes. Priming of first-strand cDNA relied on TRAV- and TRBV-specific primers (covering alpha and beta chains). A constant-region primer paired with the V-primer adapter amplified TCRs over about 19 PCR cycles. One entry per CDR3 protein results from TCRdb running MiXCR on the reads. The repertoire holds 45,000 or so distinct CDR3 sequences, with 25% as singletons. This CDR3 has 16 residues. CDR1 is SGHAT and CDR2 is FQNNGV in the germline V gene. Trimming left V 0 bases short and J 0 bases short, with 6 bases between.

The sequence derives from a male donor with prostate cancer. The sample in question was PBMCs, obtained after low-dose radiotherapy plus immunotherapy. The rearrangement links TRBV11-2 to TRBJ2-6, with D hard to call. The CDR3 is CASSLEPGSGANVLTF. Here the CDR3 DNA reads TGTGCCAGCAGCTTAGAGCCCGGCTCTGGGGCCAACGTCCTGACTTTC.